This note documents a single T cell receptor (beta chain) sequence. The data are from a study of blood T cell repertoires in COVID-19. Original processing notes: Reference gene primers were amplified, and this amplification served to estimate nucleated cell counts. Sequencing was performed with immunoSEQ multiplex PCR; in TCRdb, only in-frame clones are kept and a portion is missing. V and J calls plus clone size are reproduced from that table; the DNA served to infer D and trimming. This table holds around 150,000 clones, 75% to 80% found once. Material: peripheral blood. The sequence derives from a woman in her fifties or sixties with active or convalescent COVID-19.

Here the CDR3 DNA reads TGTGCCAGCAGCTGGACAGGGGCCGAGCAGTACTTC. Its translation is CASSWTGAEQYF. The chain combines TRBV7-8 with TRBJ2-7; 9 nucleotides match TRBD1. Germline loops: CDR1 SGHVS, CDR2 FQNEAQ. V dropped 4 bases and J dropped 6; count of bases not matched to a gene: 1. The CDR3 length is 12 residues.